This T cell receptor (beta chain) appears in the sequencing data of a study of spatial heterogeneity in lung cancer. One entry per CDR3 protein, called by TCRdb with MiXCR from the 5' RACE reads. The sample records over 45,000 distinct CDR3 sequences, 12% being singletons. Time point described: blood at routine non-recurrence follow-up after resection. V lost 2 bases, J lost 3 bases, and 4 bases stayed unmatched. The CDR3 extends over 14 amino acids. Germline V lookup: CDR1 SEHNR, CDR2 FQNEAQ (reference sequence). In its sample, this clonotype was seen many times. This TCR was sampled from a male donor with early-stage non-small cell lung cancer. The V call is TRBV7-9, the J call TRBJ2-7; TRBD2 aligns across 7 bases. Sample: PBMCs, taken at follow-up. CDR3 loop: CASSLSGIGYEQYF. CDR3 sequence (DNA): TGTGCCAGCAGCTTAAGCGGGATAGGCTACGAGCAGTACTTC.